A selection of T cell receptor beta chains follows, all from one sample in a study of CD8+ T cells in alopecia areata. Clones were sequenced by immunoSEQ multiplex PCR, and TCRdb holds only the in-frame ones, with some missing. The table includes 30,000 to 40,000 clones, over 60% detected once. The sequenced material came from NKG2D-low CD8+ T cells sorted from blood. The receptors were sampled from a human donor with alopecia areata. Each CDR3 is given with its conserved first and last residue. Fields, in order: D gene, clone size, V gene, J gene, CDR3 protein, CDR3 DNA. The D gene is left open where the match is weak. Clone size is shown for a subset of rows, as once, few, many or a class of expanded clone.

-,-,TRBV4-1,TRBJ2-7,CASSQVLSGYEQYF,TGCGCCAGCAGCCAAGTGCTGTCAGGCTACGAGCAGTACTTC
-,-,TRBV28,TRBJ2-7,CASTRVGGHYEQYF,TGTGCCAGCACCAGAGTCGGCGGGCACTACGAGCAGTACTTC
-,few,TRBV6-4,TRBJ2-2,CASSDRDGGELFF,TGTGCCAGCAGTGACCGGGACGGCGGGGAGCTGTTTTTT
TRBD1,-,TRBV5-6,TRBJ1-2,CASSSPQPDRDTNYGYTF,TGTGCCAGCAGCTCCCCGCAACCAGACAGGGATACTAACTATGGCTACACCTTC
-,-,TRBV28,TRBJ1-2,CASSFKFPANYGYTF,TGTGCCAGCAGTTTTAAGTTTCCAGCTAACTATGGCTACACCTTC
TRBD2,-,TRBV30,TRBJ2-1,CAYYGTSGSFSYNEQFF,TGTGCCTATTACGGGACTAGCGGGAGTTTTTCCTACAATGAGCAGTTCTTC
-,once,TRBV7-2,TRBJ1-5,CASSLGTQPQHF,TGTGCCAGCAGCTTAGGGACTCAGCCCCAGCATTTT
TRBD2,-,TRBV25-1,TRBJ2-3,CASSESLAGDSTDTQYF,TGTGCCAGCAGTGAATCTCTAGCGGGAGATAGCACAGATACGCAGTATTTT
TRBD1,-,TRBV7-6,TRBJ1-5,CASSTGQGRNQPQHF,TGTGCCAGCAGCACAGGACAGGGGCGCAATCAGCCCCAGCATTTT
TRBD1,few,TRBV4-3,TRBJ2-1,CASSQERDRVWNEQFF,TGCGCCAGCAGCCAAGAACGGGACAGGGTTTGGAATGAGCAGTTCTTC
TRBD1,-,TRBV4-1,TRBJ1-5,CASSLRQGADQPQHF,TGCGCCAGCAGCCTTCGTCAGGGGGCTGATCAGCCCCAGCATTTT
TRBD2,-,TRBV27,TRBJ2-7,CASSLVGGVYEQYF,TGTGCCAGCAGTTTAGTCGGGGGGGTTTACGAGCAGTACTTC
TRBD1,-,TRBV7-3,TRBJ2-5,CASSMTGTGAETQYF,TGTGCCAGCAGCATGACCGGGACAGGGGCTGAGACCCAGTACTTC
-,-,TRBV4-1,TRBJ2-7,CASSQPDILHEQYF,TGCGCCAGCAGCCAGCCAGACATATTGCACGAGCAGTACTTC
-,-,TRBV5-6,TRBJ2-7,CASSLVTGISYEQYF,TGTGCCAGCAGCTTAGTAACAGGGATATCCTACGAGCAGTACTTC
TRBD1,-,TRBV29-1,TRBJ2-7,CSASDRGSYEQYF,TGCAGCGCCTCGGACAGGGGCTCCTACGAGCAGTACTTC
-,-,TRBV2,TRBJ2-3,CASSGDYTQYF,TGTGCCAGCTCAGGGGATTATACGCAGTATTTT